This TCR beta chain was sequenced during a study of regulatory T cells in long-lasting Graves disease. Study at large: Persistent cases took antithyroid drugs over 5 years and stayed TSH receptor antibody positive.

Study outcomes and limitations: Patients with persistent disease shared 2,500 to 3,500 public clonotypes, outpacing the 900 to 1,000 shared by new patients.

As for time point: persistent/refractory GD, antithyroid drugs over 5 years with positive TRAb. PBMCs provided the RNA from which the TCR library was made. With iRepertoire HTBI primers and Arm-PCR of CDR3 regions, TCR beta libraries were built. TCRdb redid the calling of the multiplex PCR reads with MiXCR, one entry per CDR3 protein. The table has hundreds of thousands of distinct CDR3 sequences, approximately 21% seen once. This clonotype has a count of ten or more. The antigen remains unidentified. This CDR3 is 13 amino acids long. V was clipped by 4 bases and J by 1 base, with 8 bases between them. The V gene's germline CDR1 is MNHNS and CDR2 SASEGT.

The V and J genes are TRBV6-1 and TRBJ2-7, with D uncertain. Source: peripheral blood mononuclear cells (PBMCs), taken when the disease was refractory, from a patient treated with antithyroid drugs. The sequence was collected from a female donor with Graves disease. The CDR3 DNA reads TGTGCCAGCAGTGCCGGGCGATCCTACGAGCAGTACTTC. It is translated as CASSAGRSYEQYF.